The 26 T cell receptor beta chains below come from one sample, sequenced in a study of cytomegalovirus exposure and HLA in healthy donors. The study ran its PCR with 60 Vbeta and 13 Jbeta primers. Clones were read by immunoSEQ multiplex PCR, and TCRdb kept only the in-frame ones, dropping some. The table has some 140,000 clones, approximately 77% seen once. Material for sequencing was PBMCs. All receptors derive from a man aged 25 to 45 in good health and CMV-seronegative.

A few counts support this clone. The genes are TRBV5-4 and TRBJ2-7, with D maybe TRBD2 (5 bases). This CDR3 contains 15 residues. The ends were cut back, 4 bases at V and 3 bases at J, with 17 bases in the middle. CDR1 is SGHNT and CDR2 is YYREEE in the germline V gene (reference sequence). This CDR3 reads CASSASGNQLYEQYF. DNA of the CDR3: TGTGCCAGCAGCGCATCCGGGAACCAACTCTACGAGCAGTACTTC.

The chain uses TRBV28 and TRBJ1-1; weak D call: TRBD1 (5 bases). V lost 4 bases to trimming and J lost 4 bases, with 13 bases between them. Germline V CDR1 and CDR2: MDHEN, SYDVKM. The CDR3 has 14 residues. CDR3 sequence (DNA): TGTGCCAGCAGTTCCCCTTTTCAGGGCACTGAAGCTTTCTTT. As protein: CASSSPFQGTEAFF.

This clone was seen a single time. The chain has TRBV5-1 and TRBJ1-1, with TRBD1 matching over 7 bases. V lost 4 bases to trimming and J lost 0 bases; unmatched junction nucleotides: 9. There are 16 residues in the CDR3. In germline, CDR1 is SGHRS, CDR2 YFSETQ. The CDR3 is CASSTRDSHMNTEAFF. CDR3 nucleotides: TGCGCCAGCAGCACACGGGACAGCCACATGAACACTGAAGCTTTCTTT.

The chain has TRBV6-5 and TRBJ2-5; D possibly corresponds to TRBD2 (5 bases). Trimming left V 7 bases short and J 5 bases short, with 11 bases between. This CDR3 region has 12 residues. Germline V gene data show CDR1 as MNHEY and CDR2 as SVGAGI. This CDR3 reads CASTGSGETQYF. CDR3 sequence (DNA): TGTGCCAGCACGGGGAGTGGGGAGACCCAGTACTTC.

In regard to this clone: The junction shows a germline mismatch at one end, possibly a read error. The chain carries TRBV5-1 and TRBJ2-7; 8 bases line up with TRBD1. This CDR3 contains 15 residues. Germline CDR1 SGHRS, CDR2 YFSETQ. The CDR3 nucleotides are TGCGCCAGCAGCTTGGGGACAGGGAGCTCCCACGAGCAGTACTTC. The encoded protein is CASSLGTGSSHEQYF. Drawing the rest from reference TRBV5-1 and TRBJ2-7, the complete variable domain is KAGVTQTPRYLIKTRGQQVTLSCSPISGHRSVSWYQQTPGQGLQFLFEYFSETQRNKGNFPGRFSGRQFSNSRSEMNVSTLELGDSALYLCASSLGTGSSHEQYFGPGTRLTVT.

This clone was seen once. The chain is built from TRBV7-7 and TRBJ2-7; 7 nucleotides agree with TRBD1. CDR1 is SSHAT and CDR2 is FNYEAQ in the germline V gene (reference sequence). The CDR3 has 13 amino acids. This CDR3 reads CASQNGDSYEQYF. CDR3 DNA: TGTGCTAGCCAAAATGGGGACAGCTACGAGCAGTACTTC.

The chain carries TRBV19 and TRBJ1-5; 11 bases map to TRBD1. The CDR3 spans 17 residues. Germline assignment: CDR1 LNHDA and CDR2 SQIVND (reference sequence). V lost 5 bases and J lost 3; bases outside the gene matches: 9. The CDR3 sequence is CASSGNPGQGDNQPQHF. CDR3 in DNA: TGTGCCAGTAGTGGCAACCCGGGACAGGGGGACAATCAGCCCCAGCATTTT. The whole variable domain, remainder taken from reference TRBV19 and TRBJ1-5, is DGGITQSPKYLFRKEGQNVTLSCEQNLNHDAMYWYRQDPGQGLRLIYYSQIVNDFQKGDIAEGYSVSREKKESFPLTVTSAQKNPTAFYLCASSGNPGQGDNQPQHFGDGTRLSIL.

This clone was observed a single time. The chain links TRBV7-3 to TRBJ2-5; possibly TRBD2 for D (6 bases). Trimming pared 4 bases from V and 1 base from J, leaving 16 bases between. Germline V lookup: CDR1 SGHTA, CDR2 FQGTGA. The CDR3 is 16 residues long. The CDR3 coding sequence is TGTGCCAGCAGCTCGGGCCTCGCGGGGTTCCAAGAGACCCAGTACTTC. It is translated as CASSSGLAGFQETQYF.

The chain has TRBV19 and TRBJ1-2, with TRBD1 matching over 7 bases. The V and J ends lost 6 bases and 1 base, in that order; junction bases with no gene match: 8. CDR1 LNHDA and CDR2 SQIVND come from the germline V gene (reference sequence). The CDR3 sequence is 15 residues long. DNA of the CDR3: TGTGCCAGTAGGTACGGGACAGCAAGTAACTATGGCTACACCTTC. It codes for CASRYGTASNYGYTF.

CDR3 loop: CASSLTTGAADTQYF. The CDR3 DNA sequence: TGTGCCAGCAGCTTAACCACAGGGGCGGCAGATACGCAGTATTTT. This chain links TRBV7-3 with TRBJ2-3, with TRBD1 matching 7 bases. The CDR3 runs to 15 residues. Germline values: CDR1 SGHTA, CDR2 FQGTGA. The junction had 4 bases not matched to a gene; V was cut back by 0 bases and J by 4 bases. Filled out from reference TRBV7-3 and TRBJ2-3, the complete variable domain reads GAGVSQTPSNKVTEKGKYVELRCDPISGHTALYWYRQSLGQGPEFLIYFQGTGAADDSGLPNDRFFAVRPEGSVSTLKIQRTERGDSAVYLCASSLTTGAADTQYFGPGTRLTVL.

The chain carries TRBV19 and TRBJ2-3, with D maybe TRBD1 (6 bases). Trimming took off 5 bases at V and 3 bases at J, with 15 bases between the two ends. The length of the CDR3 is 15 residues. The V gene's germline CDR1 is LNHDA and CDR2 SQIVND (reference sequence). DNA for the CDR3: TGTGCCAGTAGTCCTGGGGGCGAGAGGACAGATACGCAGTATTTT. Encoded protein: CASSPGGERTDTQYF.

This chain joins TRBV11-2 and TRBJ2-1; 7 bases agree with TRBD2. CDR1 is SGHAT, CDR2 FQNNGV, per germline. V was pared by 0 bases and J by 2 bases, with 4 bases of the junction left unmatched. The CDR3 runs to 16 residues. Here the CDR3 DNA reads TGTGCCAGCAGCTTAGATGGGACTATACCCTACAATGAGCAGTTCTTC. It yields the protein CASSLDGTIPYNEQFF.

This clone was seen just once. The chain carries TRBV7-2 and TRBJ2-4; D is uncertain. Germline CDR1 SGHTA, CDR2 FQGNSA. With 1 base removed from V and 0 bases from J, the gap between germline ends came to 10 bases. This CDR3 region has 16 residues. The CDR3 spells CASSLELSGAKNIQYF. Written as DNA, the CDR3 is TGTGCCAGCAGCTTAGAACTCTCCGGAGCCAAAAACATTCAGTACTTC.

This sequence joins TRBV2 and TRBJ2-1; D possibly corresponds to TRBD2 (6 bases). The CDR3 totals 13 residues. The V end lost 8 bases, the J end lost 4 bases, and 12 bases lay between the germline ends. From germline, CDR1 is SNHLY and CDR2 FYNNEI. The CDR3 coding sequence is TGTGCCAGCCGGGACTTAACATACAATGAGCAGTTCTTC. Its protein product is CASRDLTYNEQFF.

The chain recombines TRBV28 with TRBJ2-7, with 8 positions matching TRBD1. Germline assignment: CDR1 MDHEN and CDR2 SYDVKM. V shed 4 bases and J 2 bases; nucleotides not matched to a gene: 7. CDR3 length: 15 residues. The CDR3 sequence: CASSSPGGSTYEQYF. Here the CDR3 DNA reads TGTGCCAGCAGTTCTCCAGGGGGCTCGACCTACGAGCAGTACTTC.

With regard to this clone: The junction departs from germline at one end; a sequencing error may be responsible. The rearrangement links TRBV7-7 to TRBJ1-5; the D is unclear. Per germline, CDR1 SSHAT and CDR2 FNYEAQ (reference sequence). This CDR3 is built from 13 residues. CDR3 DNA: TGTGCTAGCAGCCCGTGCCCGTCGCGACTCCAGCATTTT. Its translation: CASSPCPSRLQHF.

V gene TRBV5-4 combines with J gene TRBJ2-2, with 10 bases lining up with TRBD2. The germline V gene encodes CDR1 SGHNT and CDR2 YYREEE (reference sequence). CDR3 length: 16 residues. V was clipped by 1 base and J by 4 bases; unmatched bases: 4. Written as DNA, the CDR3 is TGTGCCAGCAGCTTGCGAACTAGCGGGGTCACCGGGGAGCTGTTTTTT. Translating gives CASSLRTSGVTGELFF. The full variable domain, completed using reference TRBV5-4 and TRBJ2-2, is ETGVTQSPTHLIKTRGQQVTLRCSSQSGHNTVSWYQQALGQGPQFIFQYYREEENGRGNFPPRFSGLQFPNYSSELNVNALELDDSALYLCASSLRTSGVTGELFFGEGSRLTVL.

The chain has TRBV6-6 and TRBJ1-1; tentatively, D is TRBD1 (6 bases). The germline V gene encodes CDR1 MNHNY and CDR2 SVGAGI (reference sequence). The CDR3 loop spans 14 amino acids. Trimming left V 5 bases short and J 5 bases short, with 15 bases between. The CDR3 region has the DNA TGTGCCAGCAGTGGCGGGTCAGGGGAGACTGAAGCTTTCTTT. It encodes CASSGGSGETEAFF.

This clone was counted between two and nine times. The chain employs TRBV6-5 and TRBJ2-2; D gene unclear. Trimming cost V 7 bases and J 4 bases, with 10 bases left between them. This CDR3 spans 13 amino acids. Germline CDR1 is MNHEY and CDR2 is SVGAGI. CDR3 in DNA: TGTGCCAGCAAATATCACTCCACCGGGGAGCTGTTTTTT. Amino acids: CASKYHSTGELFF.

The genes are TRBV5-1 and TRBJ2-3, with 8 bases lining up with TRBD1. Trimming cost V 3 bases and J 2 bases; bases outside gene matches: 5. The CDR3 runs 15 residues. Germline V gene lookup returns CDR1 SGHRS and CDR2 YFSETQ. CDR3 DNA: TGCGCCAGCAGCTGGGGGACAGGACACACAGATACGCAGTATTTT. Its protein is CASSWGTGHTDTQYF.

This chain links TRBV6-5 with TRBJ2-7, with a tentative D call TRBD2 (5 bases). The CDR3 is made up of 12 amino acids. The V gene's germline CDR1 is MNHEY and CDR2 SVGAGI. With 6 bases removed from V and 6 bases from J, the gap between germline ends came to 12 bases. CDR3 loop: CASSPESGEQYF. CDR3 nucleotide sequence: TGTGCCAGCAGCCCTGAGAGCGGCGAGCAGTACTTC.

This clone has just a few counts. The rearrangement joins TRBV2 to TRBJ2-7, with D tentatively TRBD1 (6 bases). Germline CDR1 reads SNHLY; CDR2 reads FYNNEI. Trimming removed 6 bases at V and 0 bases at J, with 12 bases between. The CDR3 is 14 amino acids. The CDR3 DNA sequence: TGTGCCAGCAGGGAGGACAGCCTCTCCTACGAGCAGTACTTC. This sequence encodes CASREDSLSYEQYF.

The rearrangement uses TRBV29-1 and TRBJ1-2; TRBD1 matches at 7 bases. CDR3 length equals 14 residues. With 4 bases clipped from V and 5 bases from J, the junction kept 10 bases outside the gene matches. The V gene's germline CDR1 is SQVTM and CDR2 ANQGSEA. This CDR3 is CSVGPRGGGYGYTF. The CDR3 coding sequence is TGCAGCGTTGGACCGAGAGGGGGCGGTTATGGCTACACCTTC. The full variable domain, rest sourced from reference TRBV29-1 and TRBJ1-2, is SAVISQKPSRDICQRGTSLTIQCQVDSQVTMMFWYRQQPGQSLTLIATANQGSEATYESGFVIDKFPISRPNLTFSTLTVSNMSPEDSSIYLCSVGPRGGGYGYTFGSGTRLTVV.

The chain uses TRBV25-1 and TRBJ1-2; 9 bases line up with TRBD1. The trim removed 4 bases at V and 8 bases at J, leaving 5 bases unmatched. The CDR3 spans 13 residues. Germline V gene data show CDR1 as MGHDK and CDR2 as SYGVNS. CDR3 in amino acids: CASSVRDREGYTF. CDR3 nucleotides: TGTGCCAGCAGTGTCCGGGACAGGGAGGGCTACACCTTC.

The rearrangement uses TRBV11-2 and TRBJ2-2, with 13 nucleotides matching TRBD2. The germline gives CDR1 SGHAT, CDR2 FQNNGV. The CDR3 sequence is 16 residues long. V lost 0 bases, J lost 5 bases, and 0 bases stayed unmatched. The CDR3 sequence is CASSLELAGGTGELFF. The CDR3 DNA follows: TGTGCCAGCAGCTTAGAACTAGCGGGAGGGACCGGGGAGCTGTTTTTT.

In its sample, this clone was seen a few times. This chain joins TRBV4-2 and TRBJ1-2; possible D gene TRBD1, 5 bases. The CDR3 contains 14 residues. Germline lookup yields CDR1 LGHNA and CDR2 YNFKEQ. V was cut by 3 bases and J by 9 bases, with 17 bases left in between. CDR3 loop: CASSQGTGLSSYTF. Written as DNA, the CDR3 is TGTGCCAGCAGCCAGGGAACAGGTCTAAGCAGCTACACCTTC.